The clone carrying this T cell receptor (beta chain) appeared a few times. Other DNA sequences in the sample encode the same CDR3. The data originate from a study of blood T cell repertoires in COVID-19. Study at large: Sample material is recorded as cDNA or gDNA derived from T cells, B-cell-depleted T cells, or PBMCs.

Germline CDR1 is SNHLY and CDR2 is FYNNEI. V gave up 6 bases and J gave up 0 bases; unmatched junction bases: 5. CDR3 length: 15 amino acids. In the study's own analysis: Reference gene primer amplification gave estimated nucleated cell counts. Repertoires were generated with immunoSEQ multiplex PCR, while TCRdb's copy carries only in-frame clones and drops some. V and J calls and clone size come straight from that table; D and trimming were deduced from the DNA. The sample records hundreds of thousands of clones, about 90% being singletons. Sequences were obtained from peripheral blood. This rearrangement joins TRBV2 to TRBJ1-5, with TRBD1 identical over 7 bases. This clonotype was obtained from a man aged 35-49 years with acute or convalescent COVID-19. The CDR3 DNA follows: TGTGCCAGCAGCGGCGACAGGGCTAGCAATCAGCCCCAGCATTTT. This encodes CASSGDRASNQPQHF.